Listed here are 12 T cell receptor beta chains from one sample, sequenced in a study of OX40 agonist ivuxolimab in advanced cancers. Profiled with immunoSEQ multiplex PCR; TCRdb holds only in-frame clones, not every one. Of 20,000 or so clones listed, about nine tenths are singletons. Sequencing used CD4+ or CD8+ T cells sorted from blood, obtained in a trial of the OX40 agonist ivuxolimab. These receptors originate from an adult with an advanced solid tumor such as melanoma, head and neck, liver or kidney cancer.

This clone was counted only a few times. The rearrangement joins TRBV6-6 to TRBJ1-5; D gene unclear. Germline CDR1 is MNHNY and CDR2 is SVGAGI (reference sequence). Trimming shortened V by 2 bases and J by 3 bases, and 8 bases separated the two germline ends. The CDR3 spans 14 residues. The CDR3 nucleotides read TGTGCCAGCAGTTACCGGCCCGCCAATCAGCCCCAGCATTTT. Protein: CASSYRPANQPQHF.

The CDR3 protein is CASSFNGWGYEQYF. CDR3 DNA: TGCGCCAGCAGCTTTAACGGTTGGGGGTACGAGCAGTACTTC. The rearrangement joins TRBV5-1 to TRBJ2-7; tentatively, D is TRBD1 or TRBD2 (5 bases each). V was clipped by 2 bases and J by 4 bases, with 13 bases between them. CDR1 and CDR2 (germline): SGHRS, YFSETQ. This CDR3 contains 14 residues.

As concerns this clone: A read error may produce the germline difference seen at one junction end. The chain links TRBV7-7 to TRBJ2-5; TRBD2 matches 9 bases. Germline V gene data show CDR1 as SSHAT and CDR2 as FNYEAQ (reference sequence). The CDR3 has 16 residues. The CDR3 DNA is TGTGCTAGCAGCTTAGTAAGGACTAGCGAGAAAGAGACCCAGTACTTC. This translates into CASSLVRTSEKETQYF.

V usage is TRBV7-9 and J usage is TRBJ1-1; D is perhaps TRBD1 (6 bases). Germline loops: CDR1 SEHNR, CDR2 FQNEAQ (reference sequence). This CDR3 spans 13 amino acids. V was trimmed by 8 bases and J by 3 bases, leaving 13 bases between them. The CDR3 nucleotides read TGTGCCAGCCTACAGGGTTTGGACACTGAAGCTTTCTTT. Translation gives CASLQGLDTEAFF. Filled out from reference TRBV7-9 and TRBJ1-1, the complete variable domain reads DTGVSQNPRHKITKRGQNVTFRCDPISEHNRLYWYRQTLGQGPEFLTYFQNEAQLEKSRLLSDRFSAERPKGSFSTLEIQRTEQGDSAMYLCASLQGLDTEAFFGQGTRLTVV.

V usage is TRBV7-9 and J usage is TRBJ1-1; 8 nucleotides agree with TRBD1. The CDR3 length is 17 residues. V was clipped by 5 bases and J by 4 bases; unmatched bases: 15. CDR1 is SEHNR, CDR2 FQNEAQ, per germline (reference sequence). This CDR3 reads CASSPPLSGGRVTEAFF. The CDR3 DNA reads as TGTGCCAGCAGCCCCCCTTTGTCAGGGGGCCGGGTCACTGAAGCTTTCTTT.

The V gene is TRBV7-8, the J gene TRBJ1-3; TRBD1 might be the D (6 bases). CDR1 and CDR2 (germline): SGHVS, FQNEAQ. This CDR3 region has 16 residues. Deletions cut 0 bases from V and 0 bases from J, with 9 bases between. The CDR3 nucleotides are TGTGCCAGCAGCTTAGCCGGGACAACCTCTGGAAACACCATATATTTT. Residues: CASSLAGTTSGNTIYF.

The chain joins TRBV2 to TRBJ2-3; D remains ambiguous. This CDR3 spans 15 amino acids. CDR1 is SNHLY, CDR2 FYNNEI, per germline. V lost 2 bases, J lost 2 bases, and 11 bases lay in between. CDR3 region: CASSETTKYTDTQYF. In nucleotides, the CDR3 is TGTGCCAGCAGTGAAACGACGAAATACACAGATACGCAGTATTTT.

The chain carries TRBV21-1 and TRBJ1-5; the table's D call, TRBD1, has no DNA check behind it. TRBV21-1 is designated a pseudogene. CDR3 size: 18 residues. The DNA for the CDR3 is TGTGCCAGCAGCGCCTCCGGGACAGGGAGAAGGGGCAATCAGCCCCAGCATTTT. Its translation is CASSASGTGRRGNQPQHF.

This rearrangement joins TRBV18 to TRBJ1-1, with 7 nucleotides matching TRBD1. The ends lost 3 bases at V and 6 bases at J; junction bases unmatched: 10. Germline V gene data show CDR1 as KGHSH and CDR2 as LQKENI. CDR3 length: 15 amino acids. CDR3 region: CASSPRDSYAAEAFF. As DNA, the CDR3 is TGTGCCAGCTCACCTAGGGACAGCTACGCCGCTGAAGCTTTCTTT.

A word on this clone: Different DNA sequences within this sample yield the same CDR3. V gene TRBV11-2 combines with J gene TRBJ2-3; TRBD1 agrees at 10 bases. Germline loops: CDR1 SGHAT, CDR2 FQNNGV. The CDR3 is 14 amino acids. Losses at the gene ends were 5 bases for V and 4 bases for J; bases not matched to a gene: 3. CDR3 bases: TGTGCCAGCAGCCTCGGACAGGGGGCAGATACGCAGTATTTT. It codes for CASSLGQGADTQYF.

The chain carries TRBV7-9 and TRBJ2-5; no clear D. This CDR3 has 12 residues. V was clipped by 5 bases and J by 14 bases, with 18 bases between them. Germline CDR1 is SEHNR and CDR2 is FQNEAQ (reference sequence). The CDR3 is CASSRPPTLGYF. The DNA for the CDR3 is TGTGCCAGCAGCCGCCCTCCTACCTTGGGCTACTTC.

J is TRBJ2-5 and V is TRBV2, with 9 bases that match TRBD2. The junction had 9 bases not matched to a gene; V was cut back by 3 bases and J by 4 bases. CDR3 length: 16 amino acids. Germline V gene sequence: CDR1 SNHLY, CDR2 FYNNEI. As DNA, the CDR3 is TGTGCCAGCAGTGAGCGAGCGGGGGGCCCACCAGAGACCCAGTACTTC. Amino acid sequence: CASSERAGGPPETQYF.